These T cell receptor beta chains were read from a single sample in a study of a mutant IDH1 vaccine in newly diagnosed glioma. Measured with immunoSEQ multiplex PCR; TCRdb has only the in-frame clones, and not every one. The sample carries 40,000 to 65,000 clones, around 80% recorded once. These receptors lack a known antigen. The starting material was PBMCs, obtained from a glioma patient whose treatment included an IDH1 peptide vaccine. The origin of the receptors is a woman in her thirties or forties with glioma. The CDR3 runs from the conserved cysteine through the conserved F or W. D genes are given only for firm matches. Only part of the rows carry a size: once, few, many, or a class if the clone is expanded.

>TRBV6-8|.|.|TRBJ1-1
CARVGGGSMNTEAFF
TGTGCCAGGGTAGGGGGGGGATCTATGAACACTGAAGCTTTCTTT
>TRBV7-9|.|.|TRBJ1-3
CASSLGVTENTIYF
TGTGCCAGCAGCTTAGGAGTGACAGAAAACACCATATATTTT
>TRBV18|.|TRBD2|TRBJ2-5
CASSPLGLAGIPIQETQYF
TGTGCCAGCTCACCACTAGGACTAGCGGGGATCCCAATACAAGAGACCCAGTACTTC
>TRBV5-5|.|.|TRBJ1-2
CASSPDGFYGYTF
TGTGCCAGCAGCCCGGACGGATTCTATGGCTACACCTTC
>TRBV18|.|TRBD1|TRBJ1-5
CASSPQGADQPQHF
TGTGCCAGCTCACCGCAGGGGGCTGATCAGCCCCAGCATTTT
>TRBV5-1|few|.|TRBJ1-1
CASSPGAPRTEAFF
TGCGCCAGCAGCCCGGGGGCCCCGAGGACTGAAGCTTTCTTT
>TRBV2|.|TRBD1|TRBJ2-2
CASSDDRVSTGELFF
TGTGCCAGCAGCGATGACAGGGTTAGCACCGGGGAGCTGTTTTTT
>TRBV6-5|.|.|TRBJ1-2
CASSYSGVSNYGYTF
TGTGCCAGCAGTTACTCGGGGGTGTCGAACTATGGCTACACCTTC
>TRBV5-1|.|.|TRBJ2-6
CASSLDPISGANVLTF
TGCGCCAGCAGCTTGGATCCGATCTCTGGGGCCAACGTCCTGACTTTC
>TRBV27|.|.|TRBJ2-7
CATTKGLEQYF
TGTGCCACCACAAAGGGTCTCGAGCAGTACTTC
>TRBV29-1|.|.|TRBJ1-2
CSHAGLEGNGYTF
TGCAGCCACGCCGGTCTCGAGGGAAATGGCTACACCTTC
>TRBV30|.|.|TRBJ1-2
CAWRTQSGYGYTF
TGTGCCTGGAGGACCCAGTCGGGGTATGGCTACACCTTC
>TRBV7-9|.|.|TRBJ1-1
CASSTRGTEAFF
TGTGCCAGCAGCACCCGGGGGACTGAAGCTTTCTTT
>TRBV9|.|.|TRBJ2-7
CASSATRTASSYEQYF
TGTGCCAGCAGCGCTACCCGGACTGCCAGCTCCTACGAGCAGTACTTC
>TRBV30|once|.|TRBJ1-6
CAWKAPGSSYNSPLHF
TGTGCCTGGAAGGCGCCGGGCAGCTCCTATAATTCACCCCTCCACTTT
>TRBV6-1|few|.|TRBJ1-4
CAAGIGRLFF
TGTGCCGCGGGGATAGGTCGCCTGTTTTTT
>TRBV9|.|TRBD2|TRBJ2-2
CASSPGLAGGTRELFF
TGTGCCAGCAGCCCCGGACTAGCGGGGGGGACCCGGGAGCTGTTTTTT
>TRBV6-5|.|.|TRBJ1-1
CASSFLNTEAFF
TGTGCCAGCAGTTTCCTGAACACTGAAGCTTTCTTT
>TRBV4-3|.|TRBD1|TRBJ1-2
CASSLTGGNYGYTF
TGCGCCAGCAGCCTCACAGGGGGTAACTATGGCTACACCTTC
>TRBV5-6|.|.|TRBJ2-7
CASSLPGAGTYEQYF
TGTGCCAGCAGCTTGCCAGGGGCAGGAACCTACGAGCAGTACTTC
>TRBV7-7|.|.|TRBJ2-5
CASSLDGHRQETQYF
TGTGCTAGCAGCTTAGATGGACACCGCCAAGAGACCCAGTACTTC
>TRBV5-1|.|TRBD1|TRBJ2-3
CASSVDRGLGYTDTQYF
TGCGCCAGCAGCGTGGACAGGGGGCTTGGGTACACAGATACGCAGTATTTT
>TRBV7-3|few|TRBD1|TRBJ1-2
CASSSRTGEGGYTF
TGTGCCAGCAGCTCCCGGACAGGGGAAGGCGGCTACACCTTC
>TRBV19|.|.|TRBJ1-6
CASGGPYNSPLHF
TGTGCCAGTGGGGGCCCTTATAATTCACCCCTCCACTTT
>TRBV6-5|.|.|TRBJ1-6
CASMDSNSPLHF
TGTGCCAGCATGGACAGCAATTCACCCCTCCACTTT
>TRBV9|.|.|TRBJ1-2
CASRGDAYGYTF
TGTGCCAGCAGGGGGGACGCCTATGGCTACACCTTC
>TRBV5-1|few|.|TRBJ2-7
CASSFTVVTGKLYEQYF
TGCGCCAGCAGCTTCACGGTCGTAACAGGGAAATTGTACGAGCAGTACTTC
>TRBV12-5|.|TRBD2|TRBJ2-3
CASGGTSGGLDTQYF
TGTGCTAGTGGTGGGACTAGCGGGGGATTAGATACGCAGTATTTT
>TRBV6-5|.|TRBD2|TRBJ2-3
CASSPSGISTDTQYF
TGTGCCAGCAGTCCTAGCGGTATTAGCACAGATACGCAGTATTTT
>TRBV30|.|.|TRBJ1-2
CAWHRDYYGYTF
TGTGCCTGGCACAGGGACTACTATGGCTACACCTTC
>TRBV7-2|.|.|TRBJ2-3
CASSLSGAPTDTQYF
TGTGCCAGCAGCTTGTCGGGGGCCCCCACAGATACGCAGTATTTT
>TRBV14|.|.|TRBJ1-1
CASSQGPGTEAFF
TGTGCCAGCAGCCAAGGCCCGGGGACTGAAGCTTTCTTT
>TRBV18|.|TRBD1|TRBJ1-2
CASSPLQGAIGGYTF
TGTGCCAGCTCACCACTACAGGGGGCGATTGGTGGCTACACCTTC
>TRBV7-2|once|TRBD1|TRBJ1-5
CASSPQGQGTNQPQHF
TGTGCCAGCAGCCCACAAGGACAGGGCACCAATCAGCCCCAGCATTTT
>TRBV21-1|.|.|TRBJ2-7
CASSKSGSPGLPYEQYF
TGTGCCAGCAGCAAATCAGGGTCTCCGGGATTACCCTACGAGCAGTACTTC
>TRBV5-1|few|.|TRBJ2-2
CASSFRGVTGELFF
TGCGCCAGCAGCTTTAGAGGGGTCACCGGGGAGCTGTTTTTT
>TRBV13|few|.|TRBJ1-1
CASSPTGTEAFF
TGTGCCAGCAGCCCGACGGGGACTGAAGCTTTCTTT
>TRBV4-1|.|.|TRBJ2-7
CASSQDLGGTSYEQYF
TGCGCCAGCAGCCAAGATCTGGGGGGAACTTCCTACGAGCAGTACTTC
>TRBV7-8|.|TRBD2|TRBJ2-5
CASSLGGLAGGRETQYF
TGTGCCAGCAGCTTAGGCGGACTAGCGGGGGGGCGGGAGACCCAGTACTTC
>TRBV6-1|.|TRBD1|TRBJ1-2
CASSLRQGYFFGYTF
TGTGCCAGCAGTCTCCGACAGGGATATTTCTTTGGCTACACCTTC
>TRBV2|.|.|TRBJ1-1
CASSEAGVSTEAFF
TGTGCCAGCAGTGAGGCGGGTGTAAGCACTGAAGCTTTCTTT
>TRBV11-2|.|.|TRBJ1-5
CASSLEGRSDQPQHF
TGTGCCAGCAGCTTAGAGGGCAGGTCGGATCAGCCCCAGCATTTT
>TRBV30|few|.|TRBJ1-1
CAWSKQVNTEAFF
TGTGCCTGGAGTAAGCAGGTTAACACTGAAGCTTTCTTT
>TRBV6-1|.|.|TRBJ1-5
CASSDGGPLGPQHF
TGTGCCAGCAGTGACGGGGGTCCCCTGGGGCCCCAGCATTTT
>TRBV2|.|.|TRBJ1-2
CASSERRGRSYGYTF
TGTGCCAGCAGTGAACGAAGGGGGAGGTCCTATGGCTACACCTTC